Presented here are 4 T cell receptor beta chains from one specimen sequenced in a study of blood T cell repertoires in COVID-19. Using immunoSEQ multiplex PCR, the repertoire was profiled, and TCRdb retains in-frame clones only, with some absent. The data hold 200,000 to 300,000 clones, with around 85% observed a single time. Sequencing was done on a sample of peripheral blood. The receptors come from a woman aged 25 to 45 who had recovered from COVID-19.

This chain connects TRBV9 to TRBJ2-7; 10 bases map to TRBD1. Germline values: CDR1 SGDLS, CDR2 YYNGEE. The CDR3 runs to 17 residues. V trimming: 3 bases; J trimming: 6 bases; junction bases outside the gene matches: 15. CDR3 bases: TGTGCCAGCAGCGGCCCGCCGGGACAGGGGTACAGGAGCGAGCAGTACTTC. Translation gives CASSGPPGQGYRSEQYF.

This rearrangement joins TRBV4-2 to TRBJ2-7, with 8 nucleotides matching TRBD1. V lost 5 bases and J lost 5; bases outside the gene matches: 8. From germline, CDR1 is LGHNA and CDR2 YNFKEQ. CDR3 length equals 14 residues. The CDR3 sequence: CASSATGDVNEQYF. CDR3 DNA sequence: TGTGCCAGCAGCGCGACAGGGGATGTCAACGAGCAGTACTTC.

The genes are TRBV24-1 and TRBJ1-2; D is possibly TRBD1 (6 bases). The CDR3 extends over 14 amino acids. The germline V gene has CDR1 KGHDR and CDR2 SFDVKD. The V end lost 2 bases, the J end lost 6 bases, and 12 bases lay between the germline ends. CDR3 nucleotides: TGTGCCACCAGTGATTCCAGGGGAGCAGATGGCTACACCTTC. This sequence encodes CATSDSRGADGYTF.

This clone was counted a single time. The V and J genes are TRBV15 and TRBJ2-7; TRBD2 matches at 9 bases. The germline CDR1 and CDR2 sequences are LNHNV and YYDKDF (reference sequence). J gave up 1 base and V 5 bases, and 6 bases lay outside the gene matches. The CDR3 is 15 amino acids. The CDR3 loop reads CATSLLAGLSYEQYF. CDR3 coding DNA: TGTGCCACCAGCTTGCTAGCGGGGCTGTCCTACGAGCAGTACTTC.